The 31 T cell receptor beta chains in this list originate from one sample, sequenced in a study of tumor-infiltrating lymphocytes in primary liver carcinoma. Researchers generated TCR beta cDNA from roughly 520 ng of total RNA, relying on a constant-region primer. Investigators got TCR beta libraries out of three nested multiplex PCR rounds, done with slightly modified ARM-PCR. PCR rounds one and two used TRBV1-TRBV30 forward primers with a C-beta reverse primer for around 10 cycles each. From the multiplex PCR reads, TCRdb called clonotypes with MiXCR, one entry per CDR3 protein. This table holds under 90,000 distinct CDR3 sequences, approximately 72% found once. Bulk tissue was left unsorted, and RNA and DNA were co-extracted from about 21-30 mg of it. Sample: liver tumor tissue from sampling region 1. This sample's subset: tumor region T1, superior pole. These receptors were collected from a man in his forties with primary liver carcinoma and hepatitis B virus infection.

This clonotype was counted ten times or more. V usage is TRBV5-6 and J usage is TRBJ2-3; 9 bases agree with TRBD1. There are 15 residues in the CDR3. Germline loops: CDR1 SGHDT, CDR2 YYEEEE. V was pared by 2 bases and J by 8 bases, with 9 bases of the junction left unmatched. CDR3 DNA: TGTGCCAGCAGCTTCGACAGGGGGGGGTCTAGTACGCAGTATTTT. Translated: CASSFDRGGSSTQYF.

This clonotype was observed once. The genes are TRBV5-4 and TRBJ2-7, with D perhaps matching TRBD2 (5 bases). Germline CDR1 SGHNT, CDR2 YYREEE (reference sequence). The ends were cut back, 4 bases at V and 2 bases at J, with 10 bases in the middle. The CDR3 totals 13 residues. CDR3 in DNA: TGTGCCAGCAGCCCTGACTATACCTACGAGCAGTACTTC. Its protein is CASSPDYTYEQYF. Based on the CDR3 plus reference TRBV5-4 and TRBJ2-7, the full variable domain is ETGVTQSPTHLIKTRGQQVTLRCSSQSGHNTVSWYQQALGQGPQFIFQYYREEENGRGNFPPRFSGLQFPNYSSELNVNALELDDSALYLCASSPDYTYEQYFGPGTRLTVT.

A remark on this clonotype: An end of the junction differs from the germline gene, which may be a read error. This rearrangement joins TRBV14 to TRBJ2-1; D call uncertain. Per germline, CDR1 SGHDN and CDR2 FVKESK. The CDR3 covers 12 residues. The CDR3 protein is CASSRNYNEQLF. CDR3 bases: TGTGCCAGCAGCCGGAACTACAATGAACAGCTCTTC.

About this clonotype itself: It is likely a read error, because the conserved phenylalanine at the end of the CDR3 is missing. The chain uses TRBV12-3 or TRBV12-4 and TRBJ2-5; 7 nucleotides match TRBD2. The junction had 4 bases not matched to a gene; V was cut back by 6 bases and J by 3 bases. The CDR3 is 13 residues long. In DNA form, the CDR3 reads TGTGCCAGCAGCGGGACTACAAAAGAGACCCAGTACCTC. The encoded protein is CASSGTTKETQYL.

In its sample, this clonotype was seen a few times. V gene TRBV20-1 combines with J gene TRBJ2-5; 7 positions match TRBD2. V gave up 3 bases and J gave up 5 bases; unmatched junction bases: 6. CDR3 size: 13 residues. Germline V lookup: CDR1 DFQATT, CDR2 SNEGSKA (reference sequence). This CDR3 is CSARVGRGETQYF. CDR3 nucleotide sequence: TGCAGTGCTAGGGTCGGGCGGGGGGAGACCCAGTACTTC.

On this clonotype: Relative to the germline gene, one junction end is altered; a read error may explain this. The CDR3 here is CASILRDRPFYGYTF. In nucleotides, the CDR3 is TGTGCCAGCATTTTAAGGGACAGGCCCTTCTATGGGTACACATTC. J is TRBJ1-2 and V is TRBV12-3 or TRBV12-4; 8 nucleotides align to TRBD1. CDR3 length: 15 residues.

This clonotype was seen once. One end of the junction is discordant with germline, which a read error may explain. The chain has TRBV5-1 and TRBJ2-5; no definite D call. Germline V CDR1 and CDR2: SGHRS, YFSETQ. CDR3 length: 15 amino acids. CDR3 protein: CASSTHGSLQEIQYF. In nucleotides, the CDR3 is TGCGCCAGCAGCACCCATGGCTCACTCCAAGAGATCCAGTACTTC.

Comments on this clonotype: The CDR3 does not end in the conserved phenylalanine or tryptophan, so this is likely a read error. No DNA is shown, since the ends of the CDR3 on it are uncertain; the CDR3 is the one TCRdb lists. The chain couples TRBV11-2 to TRBJ1-2. Germline V gene sequence: CDR1 SGHAT, CDR2 FQNNGV. Including both end residues, the CDR3 is 13 amino acids long. CDR3 loop: CANSLEGNYGSTC.

With respect to this clonotype: No conserved phenylalanine or tryptophan is present at the end of the CDR3, so a read error is the likely explanation. The gene calls are TRBV6-1 and TRBJ1-5, with D perhaps TRBD1 (5 bases). This CDR3 has 15 amino acids. Germline V lookup: CDR1 MNHNS, CDR2 SASEGT. The CDR3 DNA sequence: TGTGGCAGCAGTGGGGGGTGGACAATCGATCAGCCCCAGCATCTT. Translating it yields CGSSGGWTIDQPQHL.

For this clonotype: The germline gene is not matched at one end of the junction; a read error may be the cause. The V call is TRBV12-3 or TRBV12-4, the J call TRBJ2-7; D is uncertain. This CDR3 is built from 12 residues. CDR3 nucleotide sequence: TGTCCCAGCAGTTTGGTGGCTGTCGAGCAGTACTTC. Translating it yields CPSSLVAVEQYF.

This clonotype was seen ten or more times. This chain links TRBV12-3 or TRBV12-4 with TRBJ1-5; a possible D gene is TRBD1 (5 bases). The CDR3 covers 16 residues. V was pared by 5 bases and J by 2 bases, with 16 bases between. CDR3 DNA: TGTGCCAGCAGTCCCAGCGGGTTGGGGGGCAATCAGCCCCAGCATTTT. It specifies CASSPSGLGGNQPQHF.

The chain joins TRBV10-3 to TRBJ2-7; 8 positions agree with TRBD1. Germline CDR1 ENHRY, CDR2 SYGVKD. The CDR3 consists of 13 residues. CDR3 sequence: CVTNRDRSHEQYF. CDR3 coding DNA: TGTGTCACGAATCGGGACAGGAGTCATGAGCAGTACTTC.

A note on this clonotype: The conserved final phenylalanine or tryptophan is absent from the CDR3, which likely points to a read error. The J gene is TRBJ2-7, the V gene TRBV6-5; 7 nucleotides agree with TRBD1. The germline gives CDR1 MNHEY, CDR2 SVGAGI. The CDR3 loop spans 15 amino acids. CDR3 nucleotide sequence: TGTACCAGCAGGACCGGGACAGCAAATTCCTACGAGCAGTACTTA. Translation: CTSRTGTANSYEQYL.

This clonotype was recorded many times. CDR3 amino acids: CASSLGPSGTGDTQYF. The CDR3 DNA reads TGCGCCAGCAGCTTGGGTCCTAGCGGGACGGGAGATACGCAGTATTTT. This sequence joins TRBV5-1 and TRBJ2-3, with 9 bases identical to TRBD2. The CDR3 is 16 amino acids. J was trimmed by 5 bases and V by 0 bases; bases with no gene match: 7. CDR1 is SGHRS and CDR2 is YFSETQ in the germline V gene.

The chain is built from TRBV4-2 and TRBJ2-1; 7 nucleotides line up with TRBD2. The trim removed 8 bases at V and 4 bases at J, leaving 14 bases unmatched. This CDR3 is 16 amino acids long. Germline CDR1 reads LGHNA; CDR2 reads YNFKEQ. The CDR3 nucleotides read TGTGCCAGCGTCCAAGCCCGCGGGAGTGATTACAATGAGCAGTTCTTC. Encoded protein: CASVQARGSDYNEQFF.

This clonotype was detected only a few times. A much bigger clone sits one base away, suggesting this may be a read error. This rearrangement joins TRBV6-1 to TRBJ2-6; D gene uncertain. Germline lookup yields CDR1 MNHNS and CDR2 SASEGT. With 0 bases removed from V and 0 bases from J, the gap between germline ends came to 12 bases. CDR3 size: 18 residues. This CDR3 reads CASSEAPPQTSGANVLTF. The CDR3 region has the DNA TGTGCCAGCAGTGAAGCCCCACCCCAGACCTCTGGGGCCAACGTCCTGACTTTC.

Regarding this clonotype: A read error may be the cause here, since a much bigger clone is one base away. The chain links TRBV5-4 to TRBJ2-5; TRBD2 aligns across 8 bases. CDR1 is SGHNT and CDR2 is YYREEE in the germline V gene (reference sequence). The length of the CDR3 is 14 residues. The CDR3 here is CASSFGTRQEIQYF. CDR3 nucleotide sequence: TGTGCCAGCAGCTTTGGGACTAGGCAAGAGATCCAGTACTTC.

This clonotype has ten or more counts. The V and J genes are TRBV5-1 and TRBJ2-3, with D tentatively TRBD2 (6 bases). The CDR3 covers 15 residues. The V end was cut by 4 bases, the J end by 0 bases, with 12 bases between. CDR1 and CDR2 (germline): SGHRS, YFSETQ. This CDR3 reads CASSRGTSSTDTQYF. The CDR3 DNA reads as TGCGCCAGCAGCCGCGGGACCTCTAGCACAGATACGCAGTATTTT.

In its sample, this clonotype was seen many times. The chain couples TRBV30 to TRBJ2-2; 10 bases match TRBD1. Trimming removed 0 bases from V and 5 bases from J; junction bases left unmatched: 3. The CDR3 consists of 15 residues. Germline V CDR1 and CDR2: GTSNPN, SVGIG (reference sequence). CDR3 sequence: CAWSVLGQGTGELFF. CDR3 sequence (DNA): TGTGCCTGGAGTGTTTTGGGACAGGGGACCGGGGAGCTGTTTTTT. The variable domain in full, completed from reference TRBV30 and TRBJ2-2, reads SQTIHQWPATLVQPVGSPLSLECTVEGTSNPNLYWYRQAAGRGLQLLFYSVGIGQISSEVPQNLSASRPQDRQFILSSKKLLLSDSGFYLCAWSVLGQGTGELFFGEGSRLTVL.

The V gene is TRBV12-5, the J gene TRBJ2-1; no clear D gene. CDR3 length: 13 residues. The V gene's germline CDR1 is LGHNT and CDR2 FRNRAP. The V end lost 8 bases, the J end lost 0 bases, and 8 bases lay between the germline ends. The CDR3 DNA reads TGTGCTAGTCTTGGTCTCTCCTACAATGAGCAGTTCTTC. This encodes CASLGLSYNEQFF.

Comments on this clonotype: The junction and the germline gene differ at one end; a read error may be behind it. V is TRBV4-1 and J is TRBJ2-3, with D hard to call. The length of the CDR3 is 14 residues. Germline V CDR1 and CDR2: MGHRA, YSYEKL. CDR3 residues: CASSQGQTTDMQYF. CDR3 coding DNA: TGCGCCAGTAGCCAAGGTCAGACCACAGATATGCAGTATTTT.

This chain connects TRBV5-4 to TRBJ2-7; 7 nucleotides align to TRBD2. The CDR3 extends over 15 amino acids. Per germline, CDR1 SGHNT and CDR2 YYREEE (reference sequence). The V segment lost 4 bases and the J segment 5 bases; nucleotides outside the gene matches: 12. The DNA of the CDR3 is TGTGCCAGCAGCCCAGGACTAGTGGTAACCAACGAGCAGTACTTC. It translates to CASSPGLVVTNEQYF.

As regards this clonotype: An end of the junction differs from the germline gene, which may be a read error. V usage is TRBV13 and J usage is TRBJ2-7; D remains ambiguous. CDR1 is PRHDT, CDR2 FYEKMQ, per germline (reference sequence). The CDR3 consists of 13 residues. This chain's CDR3 is CVSSRGGSYERYF. CDR3 bases: TGTGTCAGCAGCCGAGGCGGATCCTACGAGCGGTACTTC.

In its sample, this clonotype was seen a few times. One end of the junction is discordant with germline, which a read error may explain. The chain links TRBV7-8 to TRBJ2-7, with D uncertain. Germline CDR1 is SGHVS and CDR2 is FQNEAQ. This CDR3 has 14 residues. CDR3 amino acids: CASSLESEDYEQYF. CDR3 in DNA: TGTGCTAGCAGCCTTGAAAGCGAAGACTACGAGCAGTACTTC.

This clonotype came up many times. The chain carries TRBV6-5 and TRBJ2-7, with 13 bases matching TRBD2. Germline CDR1 and CDR2: MNHEY and SVGAGI. The CDR3 is made up of 13 amino acids. The V segment lost 8 bases and the J segment 6 bases; nucleotides outside the gene matches: 4. CDR3 in amino acids: CASGWTSGSEQYF. The CDR3 DNA is TGTGCCAGCGGTTGGACTAGCGGGAGCGAGCAGTACTTC.

This clonotype has ten or more counts. The chain joins TRBV28 to TRBJ1-5; the D is unclear. The CDR3 is made up of 13 amino acids. V was clipped by 5 bases and J by 5 bases, with 10 bases between them. Germline assignment: CDR1 MDHEN and CDR2 SYDVKM. The CDR3 DNA is TGTGCCAGCAGTGGTCGGCGAGATCAGCCCCAGCATTTT. Encoded protein: CASSGRRDQPQHF.

Remarks on this clonotype: The conserved phenylalanine or tryptophan is not found at the CDR3 terminus, so this likely reflects a read error. This chain uses TRBV7-8 with TRBJ2-7; 8 nucleotides line up with TRBD1. The V and J ends lost 5 bases and 6 bases, in that order; junction bases with no gene match: 6. Germline values: CDR1 SGHVS, CDR2 FQNEAQ. This CDR3 has 13 residues. CDR3 sequence (DNA): TGTGCCAGCAGCAGGGACAGGTGTGTCGAGCAGTACTAC. Translation gives CASSRDRCVEQYY.

This clonotype has a single count. As the CDR3 is not closed by the conserved phenylalanine or tryptophan, this likely results from a read error. No DNA is shown, since the ends of the CDR3 on it are uncertain; the CDR3 is the one TCRdb lists. CDR3 amino acids: CASSSRGVGGYTL. The V gene is TRBV12-3 or TRBV12-4, the J gene TRBJ1-2; TRBD1, the table's D call, was not compared with the DNA. The CDR3 is 13 amino acids long, termini counted.

Details on this clonotype: With a much larger clone just one base away, this may be a read error. The chain links TRBV5-1 to TRBJ2-7; tentatively, D is TRBD1 (5 bases). Trimming took 4 bases from V and 4 from J, leaving 15 bases between them. The V gene's germline CDR1 is SGHRS and CDR2 YFSETQ. The CDR3 totals 14 residues. Here the CDR3 DNA reads TGCGCCAGCAGCATCACAGGCGCCCTTTACGAGCAGTACTTC. Translation gives CASSITGALYEQYF.

In the case of this clonotype: A much larger clone sits a single nucleotide away, making a read error possible. The chain has TRBV7-9 and TRBJ1-3; D is possibly TRBD1 (5 bases). V lost 2 bases, J lost 3 bases, and 11 bases lay in between. The V gene's germline CDR1 is SEHNR and CDR2 FQNEAQ (reference sequence). The CDR3 loop spans 15 amino acids. The CDR3 protein is CASSLSGHLGNTIYF. CDR3 sequence (DNA): TGTGCCAGCAGCTTATCAGGGCATCTTGGAAACACCATATATTTT.

Turning to this clonotype: A much larger clonotype is one base distant, so this may be a read error. The chain uses TRBV15 and TRBJ2-3; D unclear. This CDR3 has 16 amino acids. Germline values: CDR1 LNHNV, CDR2 YYDKDF (reference sequence). CDR3 nucleotide sequence: TGTGCCACCAGCGGAGATGAAATGCGAAGCACAGATACGCAGTATTTT. Its translation: CATSGDEMRSTDTQYF.